The 22 T cell receptor beta chains below all came from one sample that was sequenced in a study of T cells in Graves' hyperthyroidism and ophthalmopathy. TCR beta CDR3 regions were amplified from RNA transcripts. Initially, a first-round RT-PCR of the TCR CDR3 employed the HTBI primer set. Each CDR3 protein gets one entry after TCRdb re-called the multiplex PCR reads with MiXCR. Of approximately 210,000 distinct CDR3 sequences listed, over 15% are singletons. Material for sequencing was blood. The receptors shown here come from a man in his fifties with Graves' hyperthyroidism.

As to this clonotype: A much larger clone differs from this one at a single base, so this may be a read error. V gene TRBV20-1 combines with J gene TRBJ1-2; no definite D call. Germline-derived CDR1 and CDR2 are DFQATT and SNEGSKA (reference sequence). The CDR3 contains 12 residues. DNA of the CDR3: TGCAGTGCAGTCACACCTAACTATGGCTACGCCTTC. Amino acid sequence: CSAVTPNYGYAF.

This clonotype has a handful of counts. V is TRBV29-1 and J is TRBJ2-1, with D unclear. The CDR3 has 8 amino acids. Germline V CDR1 and CDR2: SQVTM, ANQGSEA. Trimming shortened V by 4 bases and J by 9 bases, and 1 base separated the two germline ends. The CDR3, as DNA: TGCAGCGTTGGTGAGCAGTTCTTC. This sequence encodes CSVGEQFF.

This clonotype has just one count. The J gene is TRBJ1-2, the V gene TRBV12-3 or TRBV12-4; maybe TRBD1 (5 bases). CDR3 length: 13 residues. V lost 4 bases and J 2 bases, leaving 8 bases between the germline ends. CDR3 sequence: CASSYRSNYGYTF. The CDR3 DNA reads as TGTGCCAGCAGTTACAGGTCCAACTATGGCTACACCTTC.

This clonotype was observed a handful of times. The chain links TRBV5-1 to TRBJ2-3; 9 nucleotides line up with TRBD2. The CDR3 sequence is 16 residues long. With V trimmed by 2 bases and J by 0 bases, 4 bases remained unmatched. Germline assignment: CDR1 SGHRS and CDR2 YFSETQ. The CDR3 region has the DNA TGCGCCAGCAGCTTCTTAGGGACTAGCAGCACAGATACGCAGTATTTT. It yields the protein CASSFLGTSSTDTQYF.

There are many counts of this clonotype. The rearrangement joins TRBV28 to TRBJ1-1, with TRBD1 identical over 7 bases. This CDR3 contains 14 residues. From germline, CDR1 is MDHEN and CDR2 SYDVKM. Germline trimming cut 10 bases from V and 0 bases from J; bases unmatched to any gene: 8. In DNA, the CDR3 is TGTGCCACTTACCCCGACAGGGTGAACACTGAAGCTTTCTTT. Its protein product is CATYPDRVNTEAFF.

This clonotype was seen at least ten times. The V and J genes are TRBV28 and TRBJ1-2, with 9 bases lining up with TRBD1. CDR1 is MDHEN and CDR2 is SYDVKM in the germline V gene. The CDR3 loop spans 14 amino acids. The V and J ends lost 1 base and 6 bases, in that order; junction bases with no gene match: 3. This CDR3 is CASSLLGQGHGYTF. CDR3 coding DNA: TGTGCCAGCAGTTTATTGGGACAGGGCCATGGCTACACCTTC.

This chain links TRBV7-2 with TRBJ1-1, with no clear D. Deletions cut 2 bases from V and 6 bases from J, with 13 bases between. The CDR3 runs to 14 residues. Per germline, CDR1 SGHTA and CDR2 FQGNSA. This CDR3 is CASSLTRRVAEAFF. DNA for the CDR3: TGTGCCAGCAGCTTAACCCGGAGAGTGGCTGAAGCTTTCTTT.

The chain links TRBV20-1 to TRBJ2-3; D is possibly TRBD2 (5 bases). CDR1 is DFQATT, CDR2 SNEGSKA, per germline (reference sequence). This CDR3 has 13 residues. V was cut by 3 bases and J by 6 bases, with 13 bases left in between. The CDR3 sequence is CSASESWEDTQYF. The CDR3, as DNA: TGCAGTGCTAGCGAGAGTTGGGAGGATACGCAGTATTTT.

This clonotype showed up many times. The chain joins TRBV14 to TRBJ1-1, with D possibly TRBD1 on 5 matching bases. The V and J ends lost 6 bases and 4 bases respectively, with 18 bases between them. Germline values: CDR1 SGHDN, CDR2 FVKESK. The CDR3 runs 15 residues. The CDR3 region is CASRTGRGEVTEAFF. Written as DNA, the CDR3 is TGTGCCAGCAGAACCGGACGGGGCGAAGTCACTGAAGCTTTCTTT.

This clonotype was seen at least ten times. This chain joins TRBV20-1 and TRBJ2-5; D remains ambiguous. The V end lost 3 bases, the J end lost 5 bases, and 10 bases lay between the germline ends. The germline gives CDR1 DFQATT, CDR2 SNEGSKA (reference sequence). The CDR3 spans 12 residues. CDR3 nucleotide sequence: TGCAGTGCTAGCCCGAATAGGGAGACCCAGTACTTC. It translates to CSASPNRETQYF.

The CDR3 DNA sequence: TGTGCCAGCATGGGCAACTACGAGCAGTACTTC. This encodes CASMGNYEQYF. The J gene is TRBJ2-7, the V gene TRBV6-5; D not resolved. CDR3 length: 11 amino acids. Germline CDR1 is MNHEY and CDR2 is SVGAGI. With 7 bases removed from V and 3 bases from J, the gap between germline ends came to 7 bases.

A single count supports this clonotype. This sequence may be a read error, since a much larger clone differs from it by one base. The chain employs TRBV7-9 and TRBJ2-3; D unclear. The V end lost 5 bases, the J end lost 2 bases, and 14 bases lay between the germline ends. The length of the CDR3 is 15 residues. The germline V gene has CDR1 SEHNR and CDR2 FQNEAQ (reference sequence). The CDR3 loop reads CASSTRLGDTDTQYF. In DNA, the CDR3 is TGTGCCAGCAGCACACGGTTAGGCGACACAGATACGCAGTATTTT.

This chain connects TRBV28 to TRBJ2-3, with D possibly TRBD2 on 6 matching bases. Germline assignment: CDR1 MDHEN and CDR2 SYDVKM. There are 18 residues in the CDR3. V shed 5 bases and J shed 1 base, with 22 bases lying between them. CDR3 protein: CASSPLWRGSKGTDTQYF. Here the CDR3 DNA reads TGTGCCAGCAGTCCCCTGTGGAGGGGCAGCAAGGGCACAGATACGCAGTATTTT.

In this sample, this clonotype turned up once. This may stem from a read error, because a much larger clone lies one nucleotide away. The CDR3 sequence: CASSFGTSSNEQLF. The CDR3 DNA follows: TGTGCCAGCAGCTTCGGGACTAGCTCCAATGAGCAGCTCTTC. This chain connects TRBV7-9 to TRBJ2-1; 9 nucleotides match TRBD2. The CDR3 consists of 14 residues. CDR1 is SEHNR, CDR2 FQNEAQ, per germline (reference sequence).

This clonotype was seen a few times. The genes are TRBV19 and TRBJ2-7; 10 bases agree with TRBD1. V shed 3 bases, J shed 2 bases, and the junction held 1 base outside the gene matches. Germline CDR1 LNHDA, CDR2 SQIVND (reference sequence). This CDR3 has 14 residues. The CDR3 nucleotides are TGTGCCAGTAGTATGGGGACAGGGGCCTACGAGCAGTACTTC. Translation gives CASSMGTGAYEQYF.

This clonotype was picked up many times. The V call is TRBV28, the J call TRBJ2-2; 10 bases match TRBD2. The V gene's germline CDR1 is MDHEN and CDR2 SYDVKM. Trimming cost V 9 bases and J 1 base; bases outside gene matches: 11. The length of the CDR3 is 17 residues. The CDR3 region has the DNA TGTGCCAGTGCCCCGGGACTAGCGATACAGAACACCGGGGAGCTGTTTTTT. It specifies CASAPGLAIQNTGELFF.

Ten or more counts support this clonotype. V gene TRBV2 combines with J gene TRBJ2-2; the D gene is possibly TRBD1 (5 bases). This CDR3 region has 14 residues. With 5 bases removed from V and 2 bases from J, the gap between germline ends came to 9 bases. Germline V lookup: CDR1 SNHLY, CDR2 FYNNEI. CDR3 loop: CASSPTVNTGELFF. CDR3 nucleotide sequence: TGTGCCAGCAGTCCGACAGTTAACACCGGGGAGCTGTTTTTT.

The gene calls are TRBV28 and TRBJ1-5, with D unresolved. The V gene's germline CDR1 is MDHEN and CDR2 SYDVKM. Trimming shortened V by 6 bases and J by 4 bases, and 13 bases separated the two germline ends. This CDR3 is 14 amino acids long. The CDR3 loop is CASSLRTRNQPQHF. CDR3 DNA sequence: TGTGCCAGCAGCCTCAGAACTAGAAATCAGCCCCAGCATTTT.

The rearrangement uses TRBV11-2 and TRBJ2-5; TRBD2 aligns across 14 bases. Germline V CDR1 and CDR2: SGHAT, FQNNGV. The CDR3 spans 16 residues. V was clipped by 5 bases and J by 4 bases; unmatched bases: 6. The DNA of the CDR3 is TGTGCCAGCAGCCCGACTAGCGGGAGGGACGGAGAGACCCAGTACTTC. Translation gives CASSPTSGRDGETQYF.

This clonotype was recorded at least ten times. The gene calls are TRBV11-3 and TRBJ2-1, with D unresolved. V lost 4 bases and J 5 bases, leaving 6 bases between the germline ends. CDR3 length equals 12 residues. CDR1 and CDR2 (germline): SGHNT, YENEEA. The CDR3: CASSSRNNEQFF. CDR3 DNA: TGTGCCAGCAGCTCCCGGAACAATGAGCAGTTCTTC.

The chain combines TRBV20-1 with TRBJ1-2; no clear D. Deletions cut 7 bases from V and 3 bases from J, with 9 bases between. Germline CDR1 reads DFQATT; CDR2 reads SNEGSKA (reference sequence). This CDR3 contains 11 residues. The CDR3 DNA reads TGCAGTGGCCGATCGGACTATGGCTACACCTTC. Protein product: CSGRSDYGYTF.

Comment on this clonotype: The germline gene is not matched at one end of the junction; a read error may be the cause. The chain recombines TRBV10-2 with TRBJ2-4; the D gene is possibly TRBD2 (6 bases). Germline CDR1 is WSHSY and CDR2 is SAAADI. This CDR3 spans 15 amino acids. CDR3 nucleotide sequence: TGCGCCAGCAGTGAGTTAACCAGCGGAGGGAACATTCAGCACTTC. This translates into CASSELTSGGNIQHF.